These 3 T cell receptor beta chains were sequenced from one sample in a study of blood T cell repertoires in COVID-19. Clones were sequenced by immunoSEQ multiplex PCR, and TCRdb holds only the in-frame ones, with some missing. The sample lists roughly 350,000 clones, around 91% occurring once. Sequences were obtained from peripheral blood. These receptors were taken from a woman aged 18-30 years who had recovered from COVID-19.

The chain uses TRBV12-3 or TRBV12-4 and TRBJ1-1; 8 bases align to TRBD1. The V segment lost 1 base and the J segment 8 bases; nucleotides outside the gene matches: 0. The length of the CDR3 is 12 residues. In DNA, the CDR3 is TGTGCCAGCAGTTTAGGGGACAGGGAAGCTTTCTTT. Its translation is CASSLGDREAFF.

This sequence joins TRBV29-1 and TRBJ1-2; 7 nucleotides line up with TRBD1. Germline values: CDR1 SQVTM, CDR2 ANQGSEA. After removal of 7 bases from V and 1 base from J, the junction contained 12 bases not matched to a gene. This CDR3 has 15 amino acids. CDR3: CSAGGYRGHNYGYTF. In nucleotides, the CDR3 is TGCAGCGCCGGCGGGTACAGGGGACATAACTATGGCTACACCTTC.

The chain employs TRBV18 and TRBJ2-2; possible D gene TRBD2, 6 bases. With 1 base removed from V and 5 bases from J, the gap between germline ends came to 8 bases. The CDR3 is 14 amino acids. Germline CDR1 is KGHSH and CDR2 is LQKENI. DNA for the CDR3: TGTGCCAGCTCACCACGTGCGGGAACCGGGGAGCTGTTTTTT. Translating gives CASSPRAGTGELFF.